This entry features one T cell receptor (beta chain) sequence. Its cognate antigen is unknown. TCRdb's copy holds only in-frame clones and misses some; the assay was immunoSEQ multiplex PCR. The table records around 9,800 clones, around 74% of them present only once. This entry belongs to a study of PD-1 blockade in classical Hodgkin lymphoma. Described time point: cycle 4 day 1 (C4D1), after 6 weeks of nivolumab. Every patient relapsed after autologous stem cell transplantation, and brentuximab vedotin exposure varied. Purified CD4+ T cells were obtained from thawed PBMCs through magnetic negative selection. Deletions cut 4 bases from V and 1 base from J, with 17 bases between. The CDR3 has 17 residues. The germline gives CDR1 SGHDT, CDR2 YYEEEE. Study-level findings and limits: By C4D1, CD4+ diversity increased significantly, especially in complete responders.

The starting material was CD4+ T cells from blood, obtained before the fourth cycle of nivolumab. This TCR came from a human donor with classical Hodgkin lymphoma. The chain is built from TRBV5-6 and TRBJ2-2; D is perhaps TRBD2 (5 bases). The CDR3: CASSPGGGGLNTGELFF. The CDR3 DNA sequence: TGTGCCAGCAGCCCGGGTGGAGGCGGGCTGAACACCGGGGAGCTGTTTTTT.